Sequencing of this T cell receptor (beta chain) was carried out in a study of shared clonotypes between healthy human individuals. CD8 cells classed as naive were CD45RO-negative and positively selected for CCR7, excluding terminally differentiated effector memory CD45RA+ cells. As handled by the study authors: ImmunoSEQ only sent back junction sequences with no quality scores, so filtering was done differently. Measured with immunoSEQ multiplex PCR; TCRdb has only the in-frame clones, and not every one. From that table come the V and J calls and clone size; the DNA was used to work out D and trimming. The data show about 2 million clones, about 95% seen once. On this clone itself: Its antigen is as yet unknown.

Germline V gene sequence: CDR1 MNHEY, CDR2 SMNVEV (reference sequence). V lost 6 bases to trimming and J lost 0 bases, with 12 bases between them. The CDR3 sequence is 15 residues long. Study-level results: Clonotype sharing among donors was thought likely to change with sequencing depth. Genetic and exposure-history diversity was limited by the few donors.

This receptor was taken from a man aged 18 to 30 in good health. The gene calls are TRBV27 and TRBJ1-5; D remains ambiguous. The sequenced material came from naive CD8+ T cells sorted from blood. The CDR3 loop reads CASRPDQYSNQPQHF. CDR3 DNA sequence: TGTGCCAGCAGGCCAGACCAATATAGCAATCAGCCCCAGCATTTT.